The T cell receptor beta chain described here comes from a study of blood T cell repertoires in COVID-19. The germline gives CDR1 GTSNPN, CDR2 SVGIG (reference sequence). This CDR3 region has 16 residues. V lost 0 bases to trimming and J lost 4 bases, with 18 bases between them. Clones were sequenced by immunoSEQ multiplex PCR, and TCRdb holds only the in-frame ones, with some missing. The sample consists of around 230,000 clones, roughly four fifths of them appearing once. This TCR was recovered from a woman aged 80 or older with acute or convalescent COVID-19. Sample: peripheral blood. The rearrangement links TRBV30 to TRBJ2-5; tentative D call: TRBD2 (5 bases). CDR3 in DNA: TGTGCCTGGAGTGTACGAGTCGGGATTTTTGGAGAGACCCAGTACTTC. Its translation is CAWSVRVGIFGETQYF.